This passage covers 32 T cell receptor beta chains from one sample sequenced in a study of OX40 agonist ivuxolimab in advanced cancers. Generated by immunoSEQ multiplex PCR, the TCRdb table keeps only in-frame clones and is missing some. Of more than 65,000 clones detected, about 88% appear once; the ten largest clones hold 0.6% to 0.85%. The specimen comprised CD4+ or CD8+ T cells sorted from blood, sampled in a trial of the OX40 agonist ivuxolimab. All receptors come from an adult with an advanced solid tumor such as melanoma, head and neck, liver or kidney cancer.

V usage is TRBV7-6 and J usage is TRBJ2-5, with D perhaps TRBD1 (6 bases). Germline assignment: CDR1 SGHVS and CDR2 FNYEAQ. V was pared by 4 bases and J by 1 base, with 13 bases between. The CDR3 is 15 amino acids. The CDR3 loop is CASSSGQPGQETQYF. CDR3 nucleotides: TGTGCCAGCAGCTCTGGACAGCCCGGCCAAGAGACCCAGTACTTC.

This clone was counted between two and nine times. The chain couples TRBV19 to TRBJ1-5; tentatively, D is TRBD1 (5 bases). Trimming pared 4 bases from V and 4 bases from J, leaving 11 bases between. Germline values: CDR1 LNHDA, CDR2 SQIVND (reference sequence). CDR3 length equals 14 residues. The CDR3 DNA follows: TGTGCCAGTAGTAGGTCCGGGGGGAATCAGCCCCAGCATTTT. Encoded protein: CASSRSGGNQPQHF.

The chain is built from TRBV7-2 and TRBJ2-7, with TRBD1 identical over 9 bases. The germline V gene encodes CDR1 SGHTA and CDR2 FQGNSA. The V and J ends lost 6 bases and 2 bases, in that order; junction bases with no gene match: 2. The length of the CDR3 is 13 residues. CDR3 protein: CASRRTGAYEQYF. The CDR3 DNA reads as TGTGCCAGCAGGCGGACAGGGGCCTACGAGCAGTACTTC.

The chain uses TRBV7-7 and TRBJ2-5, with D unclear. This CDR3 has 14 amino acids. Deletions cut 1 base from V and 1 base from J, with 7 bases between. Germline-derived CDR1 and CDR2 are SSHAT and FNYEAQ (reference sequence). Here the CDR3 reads CASSLGPIQETQYF. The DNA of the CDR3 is TGTGCCAGCAGCTTAGGGCCGATCCAAGAGACCCAGTACTTC.

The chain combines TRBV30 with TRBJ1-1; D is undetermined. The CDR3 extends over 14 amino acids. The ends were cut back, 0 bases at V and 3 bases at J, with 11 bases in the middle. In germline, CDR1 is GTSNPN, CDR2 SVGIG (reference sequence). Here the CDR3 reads CAWSVRRVDTEAFF. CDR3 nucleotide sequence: TGTGCCTGGAGTGTAAGAAGGGTGGACACTGAAGCTTTCTTT. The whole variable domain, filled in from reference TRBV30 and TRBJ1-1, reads SQTIHQWPATLVQPVGSPLSLECTVEGTSNPNLYWYRQAAGRGLQLLFYSVGIGQISSEVPQNLSASRPQDRQFILSSKKLLLSDSGFYLCAWSVRRVDTEAFFGQGTRLTVV.

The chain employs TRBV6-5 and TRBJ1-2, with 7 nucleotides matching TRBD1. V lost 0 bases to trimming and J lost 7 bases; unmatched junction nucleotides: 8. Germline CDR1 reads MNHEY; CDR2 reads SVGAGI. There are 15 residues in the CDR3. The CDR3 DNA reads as TGTGCCAGCAGTTACTCGAGTTCAGGGGGTGGTGGCTACACCTTC. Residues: CASSYSSSGGGGYTF.

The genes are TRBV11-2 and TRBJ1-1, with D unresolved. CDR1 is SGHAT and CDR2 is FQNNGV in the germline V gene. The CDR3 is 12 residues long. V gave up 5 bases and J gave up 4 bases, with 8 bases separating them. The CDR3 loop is CASSLVTTEAFF. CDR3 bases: TGTGCCAGCAGCCTCGTCACCACTGAAGCTTTCTTT. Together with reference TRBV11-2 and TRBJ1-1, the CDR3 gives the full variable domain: EAGVAQSPRYKIIEKRQSVAFWCNPISGHATLYWYQQILGQGPKLLIQFQNNGVVDDSQLPKDRFSAERLKGVDSTLKIQPAKLEDSAVYLCASSLVTTEAFFGQGTRLTVV.

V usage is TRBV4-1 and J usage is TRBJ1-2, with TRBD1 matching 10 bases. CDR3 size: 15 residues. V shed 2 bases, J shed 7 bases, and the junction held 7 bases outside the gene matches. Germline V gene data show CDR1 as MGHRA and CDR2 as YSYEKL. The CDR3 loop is CASSQPRGQGSGYTF. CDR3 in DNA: TGCGCCAGCAGCCAACCGCGGGGACAGGGGTCTGGCTACACCTTC.

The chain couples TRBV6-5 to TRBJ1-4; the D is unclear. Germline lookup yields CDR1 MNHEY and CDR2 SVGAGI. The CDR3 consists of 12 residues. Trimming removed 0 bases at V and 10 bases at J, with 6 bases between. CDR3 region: CASSYSNGKLFF. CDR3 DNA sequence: TGTGCCAGCAGTTACTCGAACGGAAAACTGTTTTTT.

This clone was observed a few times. The CDR3 is CASSLDGHYNEQFF. The CDR3 nucleotides read TGCGCCAGCAGCTTGGATGGGCATTACAATGAGCAGTTCTTC. The chain links TRBV5-1 to TRBJ2-1; no reliable D call. The CDR3 consists of 14 residues. Germline V CDR1 and CDR2: SGHRS, YFSETQ. The V and J ends lost 0 bases and 4 bases respectively, with 8 bases between them.

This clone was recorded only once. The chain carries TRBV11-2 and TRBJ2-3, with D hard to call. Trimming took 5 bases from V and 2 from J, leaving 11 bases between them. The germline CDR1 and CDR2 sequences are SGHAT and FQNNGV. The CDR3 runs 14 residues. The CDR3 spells CASSPGPVTDTQYF. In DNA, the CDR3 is TGTGCCAGCAGCCCTGGACCCGTCACAGATACGCAGTATTTT.

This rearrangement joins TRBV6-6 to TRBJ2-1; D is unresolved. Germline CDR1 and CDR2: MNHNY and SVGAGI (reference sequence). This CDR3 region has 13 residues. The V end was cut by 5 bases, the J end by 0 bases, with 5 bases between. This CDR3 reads CASSRGSYNEQFF. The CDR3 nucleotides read TGTGCCAGCAGTCGCGGCTCCTACAATGAGCAGTTCTTC.

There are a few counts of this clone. The CDR3 spells CASSSRGNQPQHF. The CDR3 DNA sequence: TGTGCCAGCAGCTCCCGGGGGAATCAGCCCCAGCATTTT. V is TRBV7-2 and J is TRBJ1-5, with D possibly being TRBD1 (5 bases). The CDR3 consists of 13 residues. V was cut by 4 bases and J by 4 bases, with 8 bases left in between. Germline CDR1 is SGHTA and CDR2 is FQGNSA.

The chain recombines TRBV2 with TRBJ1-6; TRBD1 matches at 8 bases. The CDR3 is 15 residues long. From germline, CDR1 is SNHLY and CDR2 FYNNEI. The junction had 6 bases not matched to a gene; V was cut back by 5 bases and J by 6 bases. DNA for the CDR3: TGTGCCAGCAGTCCCCAGGGGGCGCCTAATTCACCCCTCCACTTT. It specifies CASSPQGAPNSPLHF.

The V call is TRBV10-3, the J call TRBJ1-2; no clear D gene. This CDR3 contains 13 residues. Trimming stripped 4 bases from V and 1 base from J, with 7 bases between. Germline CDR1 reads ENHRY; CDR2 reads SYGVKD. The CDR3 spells CAISAKVNYGYTF. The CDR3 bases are TGTGCCATCAGTGCAAAAGTTAACTATGGCTACACCTTC.

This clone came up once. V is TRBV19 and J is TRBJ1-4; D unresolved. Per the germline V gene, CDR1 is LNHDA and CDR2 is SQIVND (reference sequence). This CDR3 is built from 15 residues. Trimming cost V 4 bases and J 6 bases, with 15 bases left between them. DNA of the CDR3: TGTGCCAGTAGTAATTTTCAGGATGGATATGAAAAACTGTTTTTT. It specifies CASSNFQDGYEKLFF.

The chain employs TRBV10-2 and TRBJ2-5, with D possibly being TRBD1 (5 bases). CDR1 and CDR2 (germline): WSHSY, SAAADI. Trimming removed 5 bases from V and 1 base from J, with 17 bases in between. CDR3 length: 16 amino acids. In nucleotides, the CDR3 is TGCGCCAGCAGTAAAGGCCCGGCGACAGCCCAAGAGACCCAGTACTTC. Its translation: CASSKGPATAQETQYF.

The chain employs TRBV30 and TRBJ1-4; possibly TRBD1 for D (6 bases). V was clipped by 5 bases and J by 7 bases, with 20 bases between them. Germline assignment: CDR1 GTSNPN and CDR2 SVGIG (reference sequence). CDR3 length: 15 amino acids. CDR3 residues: CAWALGGAGGEKLFF. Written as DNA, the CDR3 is TGTGCCTGGGCCTTAGGGGGGGCAGGAGGTGAAAAACTGTTTTTT.

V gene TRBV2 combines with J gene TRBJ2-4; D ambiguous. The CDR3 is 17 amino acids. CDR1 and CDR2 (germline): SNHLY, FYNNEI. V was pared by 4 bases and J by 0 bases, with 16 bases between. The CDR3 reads CASSGVLTALAKNIQYF. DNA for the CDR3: TGTGCCAGCAGTGGAGTCCTGACTGCTCTAGCCAAAAACATTCAGTACTTC.

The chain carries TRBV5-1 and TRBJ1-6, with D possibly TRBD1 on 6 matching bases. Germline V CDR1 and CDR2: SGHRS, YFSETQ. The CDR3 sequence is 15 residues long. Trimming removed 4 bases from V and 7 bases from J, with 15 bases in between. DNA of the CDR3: TGCGCCAGCAGCGCCGGGGGGGCAGAAAATTCACCCCTCCACTTT. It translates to CASSAGGAENSPLHF.

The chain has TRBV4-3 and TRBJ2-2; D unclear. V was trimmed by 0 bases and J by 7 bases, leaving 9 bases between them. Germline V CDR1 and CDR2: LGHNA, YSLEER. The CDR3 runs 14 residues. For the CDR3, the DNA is TGCGCCAGCAGCCAAGACCAATTTAGCGGGGAGCTGTTTTTT. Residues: CASSQDQFSGELFF.

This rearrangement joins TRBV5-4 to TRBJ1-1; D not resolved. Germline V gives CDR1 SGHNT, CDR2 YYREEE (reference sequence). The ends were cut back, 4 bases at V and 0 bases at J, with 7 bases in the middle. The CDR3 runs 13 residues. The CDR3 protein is CASSQAVNTEAFF. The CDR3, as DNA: TGTGCCAGCAGCCAGGCAGTGAACACTGAAGCTTTCTTT.

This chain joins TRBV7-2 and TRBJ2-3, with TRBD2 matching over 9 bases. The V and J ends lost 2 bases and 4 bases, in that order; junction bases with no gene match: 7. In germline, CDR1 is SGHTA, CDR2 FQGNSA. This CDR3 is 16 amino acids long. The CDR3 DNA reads TGTGCCAGCAGCTTATTCGATAGCGGGGGAGCAGATACGCAGTATTTT. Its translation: CASSLFDSGGADTQYF.

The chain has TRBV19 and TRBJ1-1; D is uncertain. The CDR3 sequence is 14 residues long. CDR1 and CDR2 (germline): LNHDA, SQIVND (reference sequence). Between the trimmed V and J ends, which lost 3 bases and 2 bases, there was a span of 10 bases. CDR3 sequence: CASSMYRGNTEAFF. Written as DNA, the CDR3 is TGTGCCAGTAGTATGTATCGCGGAAACACTGAAGCTTTCTTT.

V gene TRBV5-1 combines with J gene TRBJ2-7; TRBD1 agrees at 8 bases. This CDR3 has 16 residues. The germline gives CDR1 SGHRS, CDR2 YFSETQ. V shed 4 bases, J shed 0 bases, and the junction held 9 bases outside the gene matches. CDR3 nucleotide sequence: TGCGCCAGCAGCCCGGAGGGGGACAGGTTCTCCTACGAGCAGTACTTC. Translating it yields CASSPEGDRFSYEQYF.

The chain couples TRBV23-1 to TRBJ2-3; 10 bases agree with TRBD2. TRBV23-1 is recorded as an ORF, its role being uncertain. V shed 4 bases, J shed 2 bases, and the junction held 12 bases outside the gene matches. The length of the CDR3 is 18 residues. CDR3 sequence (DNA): TGCGCCAGCAGTCTGTGTTTCGGGCTAGCGGGGGCCACAGATACGCAGTATTTT. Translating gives CASSLCFGLAGATDTQYF.

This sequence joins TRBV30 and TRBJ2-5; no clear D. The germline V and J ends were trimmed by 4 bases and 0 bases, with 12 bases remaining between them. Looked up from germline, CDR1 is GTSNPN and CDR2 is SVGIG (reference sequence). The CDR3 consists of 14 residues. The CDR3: CAWKPPEYQETQYF. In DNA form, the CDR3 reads TGTGCCTGGAAGCCCCCGGAGTACCAAGAGACCCAGTACTTC.

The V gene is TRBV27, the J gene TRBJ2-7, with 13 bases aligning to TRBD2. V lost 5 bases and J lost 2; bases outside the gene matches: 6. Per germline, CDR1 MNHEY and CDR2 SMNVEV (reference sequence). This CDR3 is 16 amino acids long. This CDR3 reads CASSPTSGGPPYEQYF. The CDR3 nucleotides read TGTGCCAGCAGTCCGACTAGCGGGGGGCCTCCCTACGAGCAGTACTTC.

The CDR3: CASSSEGNTIYF. As DNA, the CDR3 is TGTGCCAGCAGCTCCGAAGGAAACACCATATATTTT. This sequence joins TRBV7-9 and TRBJ1-3; no firm D call. Germline V gives CDR1 SEHNR, CDR2 FQNEAQ (reference sequence). The V end lost 4 bases, the J end lost 4 bases, and 5 bases lay between the germline ends. This CDR3 contains 12 residues.

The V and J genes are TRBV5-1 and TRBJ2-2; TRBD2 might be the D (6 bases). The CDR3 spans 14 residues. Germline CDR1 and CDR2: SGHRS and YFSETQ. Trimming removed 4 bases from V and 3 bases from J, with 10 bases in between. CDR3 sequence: CASSPTGDTGELFF. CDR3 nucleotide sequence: TGCGCCAGCAGCCCGACGGGGGACACCGGGGAGCTGTTTTTT.

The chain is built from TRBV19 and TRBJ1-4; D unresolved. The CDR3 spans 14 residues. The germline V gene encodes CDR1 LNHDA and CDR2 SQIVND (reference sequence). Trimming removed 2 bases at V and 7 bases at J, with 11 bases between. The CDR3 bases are TGTGCCAGTAGTATACTGGCAGGAGGTGAAAAACTGTTTTTT. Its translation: CASSILAGGEKLFF.

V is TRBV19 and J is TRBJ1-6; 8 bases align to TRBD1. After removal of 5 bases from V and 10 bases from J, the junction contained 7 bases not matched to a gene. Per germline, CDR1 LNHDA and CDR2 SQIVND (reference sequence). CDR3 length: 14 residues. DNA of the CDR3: TGTGCCAGTAGTTCGGGACAGGTTTCGTCACCCCTCCACTTT. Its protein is CASSSGQVSSPLHF.